This TCR beta chain was retrieved from a study of shared clonotypes between healthy human individuals. TCRdb's table, derived via immunoSEQ multiplex PCR, lists solely in-frame clones and lacks some. The sample includes 2.3 million or so clones, over 90% of them seen just once. The CDR3 has 14 amino acids. V lost 3 bases and J 3 bases, leaving 9 bases between the germline ends. Germline V gives CDR1 SNHLY, CDR2 FYNNEI. The sequence was collected from a man aged 18 to 29 in good health. Some clones in this sample may be carry-over from other donors' samples. The V call is TRBV2, the J call TRBJ1-5; the D is unclear. Sample: naive CD4+ T cells from PBMCs. The subset: CD45RA+ positively selected. The CDR3 DNA sequence: TGTGCCAGCAGTGAGGGGAGTAACAATCAGCCCCAGCATTTT. As protein: CASSEGSNNQPQHF.